The rows below give T cell receptor beta chains drawn from one sample of a study of PD-1 blockade in classical Hodgkin lymphoma. Assay: immunoSEQ multiplex PCR; the TCRdb copy retains only in-frame clones and omits some. The sample has around 66,000 clones, 60% to 80% seen once. The sequencing used peripheral blood mononuclear cells (PBMCs), collected before the second cycle of nivolumab. The source is a human donor with classical Hodgkin lymphoma. Both conserved end residues are part of each CDR3.

V gene: TRBV28; CDR3 protein: CASSLRGFGGYTF
V gene: TRBV7-2; CDR3 protein: CASSYGLSTEAFF
V gene: TRBV6-1; CDR3 protein: CASSEGGDNTEAFF
V gene: TRBV6-1; CDR3 protein: CASSVEPGRYNEQFF
V gene: TRBV19; CDR3 protein: CASSTPQLDYYGYTF
V gene: TRBV7-8; CDR3 protein: CASSPKLAGMGGANVLTF
V gene: TRBV19; CDR3 protein: CASSIGPRGGNEQFF
V gene: TRBV18; CDR3 protein: CASSSSFTGEETQYF
V gene: TRBV7-2; CDR3 protein: CASSLAGNYNEQFF
V gene: TRBV28; CDR3 protein: CASSSPQQVQGTQYF
V gene: TRBV11-3; CDR3 protein: CASSSPGGALYGYTF
V gene: TRBV2; CDR3 protein: CASSPPVGLKGTDTQYF
V gene: TRBV9; CDR3 protein: CASSEGLANTGELFF